These 6 T cell receptor beta chains originate from one sample sequenced in a study of lymphopenia after photon versus proton radiotherapy. Clones were sequenced by immunoSEQ multiplex PCR, and TCRdb holds only the in-frame ones, with some missing. The sample has 67,000 or so clones; over 80% are singletons. Specimen: peripheral blood, collected from a patient treated with proton-based radiotherapy. These receptors originate from a man older than 75 with esophageal cancer.

This clone appeared a few times. Different DNA sequences within this sample yield the same CDR3. This sequence joins TRBV7-6 and TRBJ2-2; 10 positions match TRBD2. Germline lookup yields CDR1 SGHVS and CDR2 FNYEAQ. V shed 1 base, J shed 5 bases, and the junction held 7 bases outside the gene matches. The CDR3 consists of 17 residues. The CDR3 reads CASSLGAGGPGTGELFF. CDR3 bases: TGTGCCAGCAGCTTAGGAGCGGGAGGGCCGGGAACCGGGGAGCTGTTTTTT.

This clone was seen only a few times. The rearrangement links TRBV10-3 to TRBJ1-5; 8 positions agree with TRBD1. The germline CDR1 and CDR2 sequences are ENHRY and SYGVKD. V dropped 5 bases and J dropped 5; count of bases not matched to a gene: 5. The CDR3 is 14 amino acids. CDR3 bases: TGTGCCATCAGTCCGGACAGGGATGATCAGCCCCAGCATTTT. Its protein product is CAISPDRDDQPQHF.

This clone has just a few counts. The CDR3 bases are TGTGCCAGCAGCCCTAGACAGGGTGGCAATTCACCCCTCCACTTT. Encoded protein: CASSPRQGGNSPLHF. The chain combines TRBV5-5 with TRBJ1-6; the match to TRBD1 covers 7 bases. CDR3 length equals 15 residues. Germline values: CDR1 SGHKS, CDR2 YYEKEE (reference sequence). V dropped 4 bases and J dropped 7; count of bases not matched to a gene: 8.

The gene calls are TRBV7-2 and TRBJ1-5, with D perhaps TRBD1 (5 bases). The CDR3 is 14 residues long. Trimming removed 2 bases from V and 3 bases from J, with 8 bases in between. Germline lookup yields CDR1 SGHTA and CDR2 FQGNSA. Here the CDR3 DNA reads TGTGCCAGCAGCTTAACGACAGACAATCAGCCCCAGCATTTT. This codes for CASSLTTDNQPQHF.

This clone was observed once. The CDR3 DNA reads TGTGCCAGCAGCTTGTTACCGGACGGCTATGGCTACACCTTC. Translated: CASSLLPDGYGYTF. The chain uses TRBV11-2 and TRBJ1-2; D is undetermined. V gave up 3 bases and J gave up 4 bases, with 12 bases separating them. CDR3 size: 14 residues. From germline, CDR1 is SGHAT and CDR2 FQNNGV.

The chain combines TRBV18 with TRBJ1-2; 7 bases line up with TRBD1. CDR1 KGHSH and CDR2 LQKENI come from the germline V gene. The length of the CDR3 is 14 residues. J gave up 4 bases and V 4 bases, and 6 bases lay outside the gene matches. The CDR3 here is CASSRDSQIYGYTF. CDR3 in DNA: TGTGCCAGCTCACGGGACAGCCAGATCTATGGCTACACCTTC.